This entry concerns a single T cell receptor (beta chain). The method was immunoSEQ multiplex PCR; TCRdb's version includes in-frame clones alone and lacks a portion of them. The table lists 190,000 or so clones, roughly 93% of them singletons. This CDR3 contains 17 residues. Germline CDR1 and CDR2: MNHEY and SVGEGT. Trimming cost V 6 bases and J 4 bases; bases outside gene matches: 10. The entry originates in a study of control samples from healthy donors and cancer patients. The sequence was obtained from a man in his late teens or twenties in good health. This sequence joins TRBV6-2 or TRBV6-3 and TRBJ2-6, with 9 bases matching TRBD1. What was sequenced was blood. In nucleotides, the CDR3 is TGTGCCAGCAGCCTTCCGGGACAGGGAACCGGGGCCAACGTCCTGACTTTC. Its translation is CASSLPGQGTGANVLTF.